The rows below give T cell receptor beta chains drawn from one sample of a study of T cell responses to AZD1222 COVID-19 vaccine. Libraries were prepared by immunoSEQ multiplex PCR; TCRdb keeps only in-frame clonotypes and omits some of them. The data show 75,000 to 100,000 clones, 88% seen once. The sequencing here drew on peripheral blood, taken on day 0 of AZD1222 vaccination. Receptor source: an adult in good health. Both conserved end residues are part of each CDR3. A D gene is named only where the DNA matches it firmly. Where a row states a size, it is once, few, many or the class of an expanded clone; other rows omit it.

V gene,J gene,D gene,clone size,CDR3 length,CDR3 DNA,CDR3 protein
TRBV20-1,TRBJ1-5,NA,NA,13,TGCAGTGCTAGTGGCGGGGGCAATCAGCCCCAGCATTTT,CSASGGGNQPQHF
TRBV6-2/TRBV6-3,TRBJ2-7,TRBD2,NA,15,TGTGCCAGCAGCTTCCGGACTAGCGGTTCCTACGAGCAGTACTTC,CASSFRTSGSYEQYF
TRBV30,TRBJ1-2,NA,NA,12,TGTGCCTGGGCTGTCACAGCCTATGGCTACACCTTC,CAWAVTAYGYTF
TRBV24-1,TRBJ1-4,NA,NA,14,TGTGCCACCAGTGATCGGGGGGTAGGAGAAAAACTGTTTTTT,CATSDRGVGEKLFF
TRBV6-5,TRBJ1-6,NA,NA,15,TGTGCCAGCACGGGGAATGCCTACTATAATTCACCCCTCCACTTT,CASTGNAYYNSPLHF
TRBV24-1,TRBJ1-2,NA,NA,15,TGTGCCACCAGTGATAAGGGACGAACCCGCTATGGCTACACCTTC,CATSDKGRTRYGYTF
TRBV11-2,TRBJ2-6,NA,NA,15,TGTGCCAGCAGCTTAATGGGAGGTGGGGCCAACGTCCTGACTTTC,CASSLMGGGANVLTF
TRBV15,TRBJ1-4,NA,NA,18,TGTGCCACCAGCAGAGAAATCGGCCGGGCGGCAACTAATGAAAAACTGTTTTTT,CATSREIGRAATNEKLFF
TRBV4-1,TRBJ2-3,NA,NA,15,TGCGCCAGCAGCCAAGTCAGGGGACGTGGGGATACGCAGTATTTT,CASSQVRGRGDTQYF
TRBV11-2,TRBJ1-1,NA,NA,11,TGTGCCAGCAGCCTGAACACTGAAGCTTTCTTT,CASSLNTEAFF
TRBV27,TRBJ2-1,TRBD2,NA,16,TGTGCCAGCAGTTTATCGTTACTAGCGGACCACAATGAGCAGTTCTTC,CASSLSLLADHNEQFF
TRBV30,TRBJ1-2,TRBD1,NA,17,TGTGCCTGGAGTGTACAAGGGACAGGGAGGGCTAACTATGGCTACACCTTC,CAWSVQGTGRANYGYTF
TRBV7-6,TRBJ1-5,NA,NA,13,TGTGCCAGCAGCAACGAGCCTAATCAGCCCCAGCATTTT,CASSNEPNQPQHF
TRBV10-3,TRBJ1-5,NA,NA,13,TGTGCCATTGGGGACGGCTTCAATCAGCCCCAGCATTTT,CAIGDGFNQPQHF
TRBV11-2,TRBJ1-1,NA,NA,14,TGTGCCAGCAGCTTAGGGTCGCGGCGCCCTGAAGCTTTCTTT,CASSLGSRRPEAFF
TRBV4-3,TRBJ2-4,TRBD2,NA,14,TGCGCCAGCAGCCAAGGTGCGGGAGAAAACATTCAGTACTTC,CASSQGAGENIQYF
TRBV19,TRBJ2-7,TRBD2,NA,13,TGTGCCAGTAGTTTCAAGCGGGAGGGCAAGCAGTACTTC,CASSFKREGKQYF
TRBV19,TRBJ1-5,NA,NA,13,TGTGCCAGTAACGGGGTTAGCAATCAGCCCCAGCATTTT,CASNGVSNQPQHF
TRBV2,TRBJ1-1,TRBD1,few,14,TGTGCCAGCAGGGACAGGGGGGGGAACACTGAAGCTTTCTTT,CASRDRGGNTEAFF
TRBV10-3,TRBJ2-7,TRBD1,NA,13,TGTGCCATCCAACGGGACAGGACCTACGAGCAGTACTTC,CAIQRDRTYEQYF
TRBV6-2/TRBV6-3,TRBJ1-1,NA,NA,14,TGTGCCAGCAGTTACTCGGGTGGGGTCACTGAAGCTTTCTTT,CASSYSGGVTEAFF
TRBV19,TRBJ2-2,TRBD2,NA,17,TGTGCCAGTAGTATAGGCGGCGGGAGGCCCGGCACCGGGGAGCTGTTTTTT,CASSIGGGRPGTGELFF